This note documents a single T cell receptor beta chain sequence. Original processing notes: From reference gene primer amplification, estimates of nucleated cell counts were derived. Assay: immunoSEQ multiplex PCR; the TCRdb copy retains only in-frame clones and omits some. V and J calls and clone size are given by that table; D and trimming were obtained from the DNA. Among 170,000 or so clones, around 83% were seen once, and the ten largest hold about 7%. The data are from a study of blood T cell repertoires in COVID-19. Study in general: Material from acute and convalescent COVID-19 was sourced from the United States, Italy and Spain. In each case, the material was cDNA or gDNA derived from T cells, B-cell-depleted T cells, or PBMCs.

Input material: peripheral blood. This clonotype originated in a man aged 45-65 years with active or convalescent COVID-19.

CDR3 protein: CATSREDISYEQYF. In DNA form, the CDR3 reads TGTGCCACCAGCAGAGAAGACATTTCCTACGAGCAGTACTTC. The chain links TRBV15 to TRBJ2-7; D unresolved. The CDR3 contains 14 residues. Germline assignment: CDR1 LNHNV and CDR2 YYDKDF (reference sequence). V was cut by 0 bases and J by 1 base, with 7 bases left in between.